The 18 T cell receptor beta chains given below trace back to one sample, sequenced in a study of post-analysis software for immune sequencing data. Overall study results and limits: Patients carried roughly 5 TRBV segments more frequently than controls did, and TRBV5-6, TRBV5-1 and TRBV20-1 were among them.

Their antigen targets remain unknown. Built from TCR beta cDNA, the libraries had unique molecular identifiers in them. TCRdb fed the PCR reads into MiXCR, producing one record per CDR3 protein. The sample holds 600,000 to 700,000 distinct CDR3 sequences, 59% seen once. The specimen sequenced was blood. These receptors all come from a girl aged 2 to 9 with multiple sclerosis.

The genes are TRBV5-6 and TRBJ2-1; 7 nucleotides match TRBD1. Germline V gene lookup returns CDR1 SGHDT and CDR2 YYEEEE. Trimming took 4 bases from V and 6 from J; bases not matched to a gene: 7. This CDR3 has 14 residues. CDR3 DNA sequence: TGTGCCAGCAGCGATACGGACAGGTGCAATGAGCAGTTCTTC. Its protein is CASSDTDRCNEQFF.

This clonotype came up once. The chain couples TRBV12-3 or TRBV12-4 to TRBJ2-1; 7 bases map to TRBD1. The J segment lost 4 bases and the V segment lost 5 bases, leaving 8 bases of the junction unmatched. The CDR3 covers 15 residues. The CDR3 nucleotides are TGTGCCAGCAGTGCCCCGGGACAGACTTACAATGAGCAGTTCTTC. It translates to CASSAPGQTYNEQFF.

The chain links TRBV27 to TRBJ2-1; D remains ambiguous. The germline CDR1 and CDR2 sequences are MNHEY and SMNVEV (reference sequence). V lost 4 bases and J 6 bases, leaving 16 bases between the germline ends. The CDR3 covers 15 residues. The chain's CDR3 is CASSYAPRRTNEQFF. The CDR3 bases are TGTGCCAGCAGTTACGCCCCCCGACGGACCAATGAGCAGTTCTTC.

This chain links TRBV29-1 with TRBJ2-7, with 10 bases that match TRBD1. This CDR3 spans 12 amino acids. Per the germline V gene, CDR1 is SQVTM and CDR2 is ANQGSEA. Unmatched junction bases numbered 5, after V lost 7 bases and J lost 5 bases. The CDR3: CSAPGQGDEQYF. CDR3 bases: TGCAGCGCCCCCGGACAGGGGGACGAGCAGTACTTC.

This CDR3 is CSASTDALQFF. CDR3 sequence (DNA): TGCAGTGCTAGTACGGACGCCTTACAGTTCTTC. The chain is built from TRBV20-1 and TRBJ2-1; no clear D gene. This CDR3 spans 11 amino acids. With 3 bases removed from V and 13 bases from J, the gap between germline ends came to 13 bases. The V gene's germline CDR1 is DFQATT and CDR2 SNEGSKA (reference sequence).

The rearrangement uses TRBV27 and TRBJ1-4, with D perhaps TRBD1 (5 bases). CDR1 is MNHEY and CDR2 is SMNVEV in the germline V gene (reference sequence). This CDR3 spans 15 amino acids. Trimming pared 0 bases from V and 4 bases from J, leaving 9 bases between. CDR3 amino acids: CASSLSGTGNEKLFF. The CDR3 bases are TGTGCCAGCAGTTTATCAGGGACGGGTAATGAAAAACTGTTTTTT.

Comments on this clonotype: Relative to the germline gene, one junction end is altered; a read error may explain this. This chain links TRBV16 with TRBJ2-3; D is possibly TRBD2 (6 bases). Germline V gives CDR1 KGHSY, CDR2 FQNENV. CDR3 size: 15 residues. In DNA form, the CDR3 reads TGTGCCAGCAACCAAACCAGCGGGAGCACAGATACGCAGTATTTT. It encodes CASNQTSGSTDTQYF.

This rearrangement joins TRBV6-6 to TRBJ1-1, with D possibly matching TRBD1 (5 bases). This CDR3 has 16 amino acids. Looked up from germline, CDR1 is MNHNY and CDR2 is SVGAGI (reference sequence). Trimming removed 0 bases from V and 1 base from J, with 12 bases in between. In DNA, the CDR3 is TGTGCCAGCAGTTACTCGCGCGGGGCGCAGAACACTGAAGCTTTCTTT. Protein: CASSYSRGAQNTEAFF.

This CDR3 is CASSLRMAGGPGEQFF. In DNA form, the CDR3 reads TGCGCCAGCAGCTTGAGGATGGCGGGAGGGCCAGGGGAGCAGTTCTTC. This chain uses TRBV5-1 with TRBJ2-1; 9 bases match TRBD2. The junction had 12 bases not matched to a gene; V was cut back by 1 base and J by 10 bases. The CDR3 extends over 16 amino acids. From germline, CDR1 is SGHRS and CDR2 YFSETQ.

The chain uses TRBV13 and TRBJ1-2; perhaps TRBD1 as D (5 bases). Trimming shortened V by 8 bases and J by 0 bases, and 13 bases separated the two germline ends. The germline CDR1 and CDR2 sequences are PRHDT and FYEKMQ (reference sequence). CDR3 length: 14 amino acids. CDR3 sequence: CASGLLTANYGYTF. CDR3 DNA: TGTGCCAGCGGATTACTGACAGCTAACTATGGCTACACCTTC.

J is TRBJ2-1 and V is TRBV6-6, with TRBD2 matching 9 bases. Germline CDR1 and CDR2: MNHNY and SVGAGI (reference sequence). V lost 0 bases and J lost 2; bases outside the gene matches: 5. The CDR3 loop spans 17 amino acids. CDR3 nucleotide sequence: TGTGCCAGCAGTTACTCGGGCGGGGGGGCCGCCTACAATGAGCAGTTCTTC. This sequence encodes CASSYSGGGAAYNEQFF.

In nucleotides, the CDR3 is TGCGCCAGCAGCTTTGGCGGAGGGGGCGATTCCCAAGCTTTCTTT. As protein: CASSFGGGGDSQAFF. The V and J genes are TRBV5-1 and TRBJ1-1, with 7 bases matching TRBD1. The junction had 13 bases not matched to a gene; V was cut back by 2 bases and J by 9 bases. CDR1 and CDR2 from the germline V gene are SGHRS and YFSETQ. The CDR3 contains 15 residues.

To note about this clonotype: The junction departs from germline at one end; a sequencing error may be responsible. This chain joins TRBV10-2 and TRBJ1-1; perhaps TRBD1 as D (6 bases). The CDR3 length is 17 residues. The germline V gene has CDR1 WSHSY and CDR2 SAAADI. Here the CDR3 reads CAGSESLGADLNTEAFF. The CDR3 nucleotides read TGCGCCGGCAGTGAGTCGTTGGGGGCGGACCTGAACACTGAAGCTTTCTTT.

This chain uses TRBV7-8 with TRBJ2-1; 7 bases fit TRBD2. CDR3 length equals 13 residues. CDR1 and CDR2 from the germline V gene are SGHVS and FQNEAQ. The trim removed 4 bases at V and 9 bases at J, leaving 6 bases unmatched. The CDR3 nucleotides are TGTGCCAGCAGCTGGGGACTACCCACTGAGCAGTTCTTC. It is translated as CASSWGLPTEQFF.

This chain links TRBV20-1 with TRBJ2-7, with 8 bases lining up with TRBD2. After removal of 0 bases from V and 3 bases from J, the junction contained 10 bases not matched to a gene. This CDR3 region has 16 residues. Germline CDR1 reads DFQATT; CDR2 reads SNEGSKA (reference sequence). The CDR3 coding sequence is TGCAGTGCTAGAGATCCCGAGGCTAGCGGGCTCTACGAGCAGTACTTC. It is translated as CSARDPEASGLYEQYF.

Worth noting for this clonotype: Lacking the conserved final phenylalanine or tryptophan, this CDR3 likely reflects a read error. This chain joins TRBV12-3 or TRBV12-4 and TRBJ2-3, with 7 bases matching TRBD2. The CDR3 contains 14 residues. This CDR3 is CASSLAESTDAQYS. The CDR3 DNA is TGTGCCAGCAGCCTAGCGGAAAGCACAGATGCGCAGTATTCT.

V is TRBV7-6 and J is TRBJ2-7; 8 bases are shared with TRBD1. Germline assignment: CDR1 SGHVS and CDR2 FNYEAQ. There are 15 residues in the CDR3. J gave up 9 bases and V 1 base, and 11 bases lay outside the gene matches. The CDR3 sequence: CASSLGRAPGQVQYF. CDR3 in DNA: TGTGCCAGCAGCTTAGGGAGGGCTCCGGGACAGGTGCAGTACTTC. Supplemented by reference TRBV7-6 and TRBJ2-7, the full variable domain reads GAGVSQSPRYKVTKRGQDVALRCDPISGHVSLYWYRQALGQGPEFLTYFNYEAQQDKSGLPNDRFSAERPEGSISTLTIQRTEQRDSAMYRCASSLGRAPGQVQYFGPGTRLTVT.

The chain carries TRBV29-1 and TRBJ2-3; D gene ambiguous. Per germline, CDR1 SQVTM and CDR2 ANQGSEA. Trimming left V 7 bases short and J 0 bases short, with 11 bases between. CDR3 length: 13 residues. The CDR3: CSASTLSTDTQYF. In nucleotides, the CDR3 is TGCAGCGCCTCCACACTTAGCACAGATACGCAGTATTTT.